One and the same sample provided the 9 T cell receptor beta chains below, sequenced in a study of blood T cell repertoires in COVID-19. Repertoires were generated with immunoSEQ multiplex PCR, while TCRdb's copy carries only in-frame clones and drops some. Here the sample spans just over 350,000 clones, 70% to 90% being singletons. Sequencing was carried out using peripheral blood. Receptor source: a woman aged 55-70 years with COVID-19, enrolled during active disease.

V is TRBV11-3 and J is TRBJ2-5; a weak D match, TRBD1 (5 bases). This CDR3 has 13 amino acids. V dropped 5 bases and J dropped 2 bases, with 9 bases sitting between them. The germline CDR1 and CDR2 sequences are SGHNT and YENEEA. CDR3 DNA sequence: TGTGCCAGCAGCAATCAGGGACAAGAGACCCAGTACTTC. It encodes CASSNQGQETQYF.

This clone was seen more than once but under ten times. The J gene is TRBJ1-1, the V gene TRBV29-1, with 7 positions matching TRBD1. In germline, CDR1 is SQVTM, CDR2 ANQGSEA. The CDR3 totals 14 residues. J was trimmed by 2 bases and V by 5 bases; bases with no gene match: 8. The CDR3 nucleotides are TGCAGCGTTAAAGGGACAGACCTTAACACTGAAGCTTTCTTT. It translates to CSVKGTDLNTEAFF.

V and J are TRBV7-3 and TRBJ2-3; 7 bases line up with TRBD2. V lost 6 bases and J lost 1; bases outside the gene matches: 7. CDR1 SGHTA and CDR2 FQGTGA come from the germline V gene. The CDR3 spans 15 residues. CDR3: CASSYPRGGTDTQYF. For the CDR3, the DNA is TGTGCCAGCAGTTATCCCCGGGGGGGCACAGATACGCAGTATTTT.

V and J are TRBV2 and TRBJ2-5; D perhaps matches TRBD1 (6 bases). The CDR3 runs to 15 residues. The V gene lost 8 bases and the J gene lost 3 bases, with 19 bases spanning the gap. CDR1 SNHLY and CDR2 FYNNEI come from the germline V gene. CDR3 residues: CASPGVGGQKETQYF. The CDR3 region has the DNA TGTGCCAGCCCGGGCGTAGGGGGACAAAAAGAGACCCAGTACTTC.

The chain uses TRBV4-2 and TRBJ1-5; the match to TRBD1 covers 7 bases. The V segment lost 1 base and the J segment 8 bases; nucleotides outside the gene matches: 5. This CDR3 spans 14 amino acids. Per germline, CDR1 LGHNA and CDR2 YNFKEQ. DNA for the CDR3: TGTGCCAGCAGCCAAGTGGCCAGGGGGGAGCCCCAGCATTTT. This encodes CASSQVARGEPQHF.

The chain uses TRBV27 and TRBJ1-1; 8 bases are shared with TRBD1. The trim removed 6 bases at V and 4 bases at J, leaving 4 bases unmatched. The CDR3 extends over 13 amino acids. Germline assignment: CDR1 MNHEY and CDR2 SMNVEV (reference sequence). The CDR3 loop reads CASSEGQGTEAFF. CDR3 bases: TGTGCCAGCAGCGAAGGACAGGGCACTGAAGCTTTCTTT.

CDR3 DNA: TGTGCCAGCACTCCAGGCGCAGATACGCAGTATTTT. Translating it yields CASTPGADTQYF. The genes are TRBV6-6 and TRBJ2-3, with D hard to call. Trimming took off 7 bases at V and 4 bases at J, with 9 bases between the two ends. The CDR3 length is 12 residues. From germline, CDR1 is MNHNY and CDR2 SVGAGI (reference sequence).

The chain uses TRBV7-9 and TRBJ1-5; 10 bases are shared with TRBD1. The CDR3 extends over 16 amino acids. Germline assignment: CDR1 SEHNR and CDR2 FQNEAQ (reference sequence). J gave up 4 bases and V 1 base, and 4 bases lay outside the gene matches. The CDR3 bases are TGTGCCAGCAGCTTAGAGACAGGGGGCGTAAATCAGCCCCAGCATTTT. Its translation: CASSLETGGVNQPQHF.

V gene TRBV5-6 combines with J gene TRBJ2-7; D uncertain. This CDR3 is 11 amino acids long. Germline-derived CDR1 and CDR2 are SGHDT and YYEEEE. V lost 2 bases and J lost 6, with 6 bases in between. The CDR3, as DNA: TGTGCCAGCAGCTTCTACTCCGAGCAGTACTTC. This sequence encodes CASSFYSEQYF.